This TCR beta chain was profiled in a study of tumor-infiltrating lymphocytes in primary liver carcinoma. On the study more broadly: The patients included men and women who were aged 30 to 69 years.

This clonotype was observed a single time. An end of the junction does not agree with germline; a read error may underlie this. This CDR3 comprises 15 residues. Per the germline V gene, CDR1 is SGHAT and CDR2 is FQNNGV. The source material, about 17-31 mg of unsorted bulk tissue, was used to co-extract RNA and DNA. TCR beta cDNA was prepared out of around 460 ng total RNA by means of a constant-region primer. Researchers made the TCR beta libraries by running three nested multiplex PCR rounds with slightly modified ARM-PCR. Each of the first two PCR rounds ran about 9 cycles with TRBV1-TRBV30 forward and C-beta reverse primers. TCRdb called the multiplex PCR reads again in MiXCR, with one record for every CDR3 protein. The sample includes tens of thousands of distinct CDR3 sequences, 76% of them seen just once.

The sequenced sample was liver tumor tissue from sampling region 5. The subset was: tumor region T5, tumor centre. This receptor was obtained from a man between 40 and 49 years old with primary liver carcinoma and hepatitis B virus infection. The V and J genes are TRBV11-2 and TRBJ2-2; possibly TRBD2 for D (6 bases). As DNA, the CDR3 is TGTGTCAGCAGCATTGCGGGATCGGACACCGGGGAGCTGTTTTTT. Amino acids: CVSSIAGSDTGELFF. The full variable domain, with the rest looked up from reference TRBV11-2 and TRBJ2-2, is EAGVAQSPRYKIIEKRQSVAFWCNPISGHATLYWYQQILGQGPKLLIQFQNNGVVDDSQLPKDRFSAERLKGVDSTLKIQPAKLEDSAVYLCVSSIAGSDTGELFFGEGSRLTVL.